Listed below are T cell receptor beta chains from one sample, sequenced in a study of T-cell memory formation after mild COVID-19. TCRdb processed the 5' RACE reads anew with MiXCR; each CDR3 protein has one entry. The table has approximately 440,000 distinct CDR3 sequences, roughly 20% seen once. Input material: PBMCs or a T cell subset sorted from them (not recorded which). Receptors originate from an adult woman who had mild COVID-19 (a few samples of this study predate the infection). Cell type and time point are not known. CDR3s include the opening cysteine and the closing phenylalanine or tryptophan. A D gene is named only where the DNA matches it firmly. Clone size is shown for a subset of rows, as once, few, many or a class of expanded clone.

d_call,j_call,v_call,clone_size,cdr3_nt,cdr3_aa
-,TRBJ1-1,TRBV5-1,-,TGCGCCAGCAGCTGGAGGACTATAGAGGGGAACACTGAAGCTTTCTTT,CASSWRTIEGNTEAFF
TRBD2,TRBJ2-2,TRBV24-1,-,TGTGCCACCAGTGATTGGGACTACTTGCGGGCCGAAACCGGGGAGCTGTTTTTT,CATSDWDYLRAETGELFF
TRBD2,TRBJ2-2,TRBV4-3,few,TGCGCCAGCAGCCGGAACTCCGGGACTAGCGTGACCGGGGAGCTGTTTTTT,CASSRNSGTSVTGELFF
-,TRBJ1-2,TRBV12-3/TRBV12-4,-,TGTGCCAGCAGTTATGACAGGTCCCATACCTCACACTATGGCTACACCTTC,CASSYDRSHTSHYGYTF
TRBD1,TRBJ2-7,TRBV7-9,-,TGTGCCAGCAGCTCGACGACAGGGGAAGGGGTCTACGAGCAGTACTTC,CASSSTTGEGVYEQYF
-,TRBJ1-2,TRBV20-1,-,TGCAGTGCCAGGGGACCTGAGGGCGGCTACACCTTC,CSARGPEGGYTF
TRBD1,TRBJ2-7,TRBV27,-,TGTGCCAGCAGCTGGAGGGGCGAGACAGGGGTGCGTTACGGTTCCTACGAGCAGTACTTC,CASSWRGETGVRYGSYEQYF
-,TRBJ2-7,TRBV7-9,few,TGTGCCAGCAGCCCATCGGACGAGCAGTACTTC,CASSPSDEQYF
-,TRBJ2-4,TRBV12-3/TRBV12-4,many,TGTGCCAGCAGCCCGGGGACGCACCGCGGCATTCAGTACTTC,CASSPGTHRGIQYF
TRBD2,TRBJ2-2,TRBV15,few,TGTGCCTCGGGACTAGGTCGAGACACCGGGGAGCTGTTTTTT,CASGLGRDTGELFF
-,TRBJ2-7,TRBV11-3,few,TGTGCCAGCAGCGGGGAGGGACAGCTAACCTACGAGCAGTACTTC,CASSGEGQLTYEQYF
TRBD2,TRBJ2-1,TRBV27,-,TGTGCCAGCAGACTAGCGGGAGGGCCCTATGAGCAGTTCTTC,CASRLAGGPYEQFF
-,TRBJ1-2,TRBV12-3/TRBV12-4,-,TGTGCCAGCAGTCCTAACGGGGCCTCGGGCTATGGCTACACCTTC,CASSPNGASGYGYTF
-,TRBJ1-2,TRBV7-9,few,TGTGCCAGCAGCGTAACAGCGGGCATCGATGGCTACACCTTC,CASSVTAGIDGYTF
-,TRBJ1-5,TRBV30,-,TGTGCCTGGAGTGGCAGGGAGTCCCAGCCCCAGCATTTT,CAWSGRESQPQHF
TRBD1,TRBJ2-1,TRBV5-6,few,TGTGCCAGCAGCACAGGGGATGAGCAGTTCTTC,CASSTGDEQFF
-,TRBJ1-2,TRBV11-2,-,TGTGCCAGCAGCTCCCAAGTGGGGCGCGGCTACACCTTC,CASSSQVGRGYTF